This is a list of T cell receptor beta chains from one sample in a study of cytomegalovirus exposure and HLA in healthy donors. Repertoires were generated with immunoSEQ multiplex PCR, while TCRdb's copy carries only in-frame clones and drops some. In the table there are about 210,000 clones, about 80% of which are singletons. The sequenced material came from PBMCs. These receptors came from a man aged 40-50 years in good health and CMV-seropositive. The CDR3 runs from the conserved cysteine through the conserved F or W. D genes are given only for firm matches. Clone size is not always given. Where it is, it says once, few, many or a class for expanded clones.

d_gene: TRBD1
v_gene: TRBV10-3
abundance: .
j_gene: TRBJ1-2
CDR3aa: CAISDSTGDYGYTF
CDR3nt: TGTGCCATCAGTGATTCGACAGGGGACTATGGCTACACCTTC

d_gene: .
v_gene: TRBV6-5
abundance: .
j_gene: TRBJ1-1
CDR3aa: CASSYSAGTEAFF
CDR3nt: TGTGCCAGCAGTTACTCGGCCGGGACTGAAGCTTTCTTT

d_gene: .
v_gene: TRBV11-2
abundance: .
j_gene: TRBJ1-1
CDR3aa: CASSLGLQGNTEAFF
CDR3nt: TGTGCCAGCAGCTTAGGACTACAGGGGAACACTGAAGCTTTCTTT

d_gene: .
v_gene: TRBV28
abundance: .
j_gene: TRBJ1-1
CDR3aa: CASNPTGRFVEAFF
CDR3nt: TGTGCCAGCAACCCGACAGGCCGGTTTGTTGAAGCTTTCTTT

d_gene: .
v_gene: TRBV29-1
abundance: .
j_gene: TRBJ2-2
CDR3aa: CSGRVSNTGELFF
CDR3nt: TGCAGCGGGAGGGTCTCGAACACCGGGGAGCTGTTTTTT

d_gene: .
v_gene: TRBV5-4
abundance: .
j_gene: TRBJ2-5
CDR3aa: CASSAVPLARETQYF
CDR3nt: TGTGCCAGCAGCGCCGTCCCCCTAGCGAGAGAGACCCAGTACTTC

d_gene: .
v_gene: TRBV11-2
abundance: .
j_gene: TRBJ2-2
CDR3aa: CASSYTNTGELFF
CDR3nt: TGTGCCAGCAGCTATACGAACACCGGGGAGCTGTTTTTT

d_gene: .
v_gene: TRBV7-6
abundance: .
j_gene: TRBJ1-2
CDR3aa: CASSLTGRGDYGYTF
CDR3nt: TGTGCCAGCAGCCTAACAGGGAGAGGCGACTATGGCTACACCTTC

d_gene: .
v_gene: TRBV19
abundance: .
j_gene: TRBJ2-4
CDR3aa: CASSDLLDSALVWIQYF
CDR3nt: TGTGCCAGTAGCGACCTGTTGGACAGCGCCCTTGTTTGGATTCAGTACTTC

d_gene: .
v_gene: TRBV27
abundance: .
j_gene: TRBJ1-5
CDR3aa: CASSLGGAGRQPQHF
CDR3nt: TGTGCCAGCAGTTTGGGGGGGGCCGGCCGTCAGCCCCAGCATTTT

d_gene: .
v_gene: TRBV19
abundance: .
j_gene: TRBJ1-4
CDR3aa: CASTPSAAGITSLEGSNEKLFF
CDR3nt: TGTGCCAGTACCCCATCTGCCGCAGGGATAACATCACTGGAGGGTTCGAATGAAAAACTGTTTTTT

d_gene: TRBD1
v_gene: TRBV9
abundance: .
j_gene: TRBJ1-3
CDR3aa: CASSPSTGAGGNTIYF
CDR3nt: TGTGCCAGCAGCCCCTCGACAGGGGCGGGAGGAAACACCATATATTTT

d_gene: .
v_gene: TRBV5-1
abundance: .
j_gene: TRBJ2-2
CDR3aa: CASSFDGRDTGELFF
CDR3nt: TGCGCCAGCAGCTTTGACGGGAGAGATACCGGGGAGCTGTTTTTT

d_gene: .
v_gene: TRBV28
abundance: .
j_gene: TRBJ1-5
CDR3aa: CASIRDTSNQPQHF
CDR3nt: TGTGCCAGCATCCGGGACACAAGCAATCAGCCCCAGCATTTT

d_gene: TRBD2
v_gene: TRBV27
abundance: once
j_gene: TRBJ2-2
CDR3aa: CASSSSRLAGVTGELFF
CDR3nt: TGTGCCAGCAGTTCAAGCAGACTAGCGGGAGTTACCGGGGAGCTGTTTTTT

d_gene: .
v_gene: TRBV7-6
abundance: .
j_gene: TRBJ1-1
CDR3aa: CASSLGWGDTEAFF
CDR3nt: TGTGCCAGCAGCCTTGGCTGGGGCGACACTGAAGCTTTCTTT

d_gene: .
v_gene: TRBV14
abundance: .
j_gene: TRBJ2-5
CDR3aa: CASSQWGEAQYF
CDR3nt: TGTGCCAGCAGCCAGTGGGGAGAGGCCCAGTACTTC

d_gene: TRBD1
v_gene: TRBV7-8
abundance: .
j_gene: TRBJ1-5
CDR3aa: CASSLRRDSKPNQPQHF
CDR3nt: TGTGCCAGCAGCTTACGAAGGGACAGCAAGCCCAATCAGCCCCAGCATTTT

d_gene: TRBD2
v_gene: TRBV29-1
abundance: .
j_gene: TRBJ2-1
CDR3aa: CSVGGLAGVYNEQFF
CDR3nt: TGCAGCGTTGGTGGACTAGCGGGAGTTTACAATGAGCAGTTCTTC

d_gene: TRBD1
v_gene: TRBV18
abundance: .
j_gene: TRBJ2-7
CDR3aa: CASSPGQGLGEQYF
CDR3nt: TGTGCCAGCTCACCGGGACAGGGACTGGGCGAGCAGTACTTC

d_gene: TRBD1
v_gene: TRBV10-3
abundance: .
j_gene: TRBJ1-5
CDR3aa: CAIGDRESQPQHF
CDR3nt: TGTGCCATCGGGGACAGGGAAAGTCAGCCCCAGCATTTT

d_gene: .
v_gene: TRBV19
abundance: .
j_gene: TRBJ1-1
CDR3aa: CASSFRSMNTEAFF
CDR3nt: TGTGCCAGTAGTTTTCGGAGCATGAACACTGAAGCTTTCTTT

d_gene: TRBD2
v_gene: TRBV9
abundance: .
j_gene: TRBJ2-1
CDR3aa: CASSPPAGWFRNEQFF
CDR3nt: TGTGCCAGCAGCCCGCCAGCGGGGTGGTTTCGTAATGAGCAGTTCTTC

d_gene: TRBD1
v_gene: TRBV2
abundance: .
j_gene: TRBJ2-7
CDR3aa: CASVPGTDYEQYF
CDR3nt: TGTGCCAGCGTACCCGGGACAGACTACGAGCAGTACTTC

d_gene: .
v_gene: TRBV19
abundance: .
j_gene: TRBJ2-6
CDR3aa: CASIPSSGANVLTF
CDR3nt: TGTGCCAGTATTCCGAGCTCTGGGGCCAACGTCCTGACTTTC

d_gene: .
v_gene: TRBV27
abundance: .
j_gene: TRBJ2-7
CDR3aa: CASSLDSLTYEQYF
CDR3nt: TGTGCCAGCAGCTTGGACAGCCTAACCTACGAGCAGTACTTC

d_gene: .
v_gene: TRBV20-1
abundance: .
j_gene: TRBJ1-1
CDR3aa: CSARVSSEAFF
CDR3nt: TGCAGTGCTAGAGTATCGAGCGAAGCTTTCTTT

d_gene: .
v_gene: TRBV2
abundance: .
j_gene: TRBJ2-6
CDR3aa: CASSQRGGPGANVLTF
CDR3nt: TGTGCCAGCAGCCAGAGGGGGGGGCCTGGGGCCAACGTCCTGACTTTC

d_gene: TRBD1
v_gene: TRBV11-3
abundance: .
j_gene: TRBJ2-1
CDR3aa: CASSPGTGTVNSYNEQFF
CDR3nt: TGTGCCAGCAGCCCCGGGACAGGGACAGTAAATTCCTACAATGAGCAGTTCTTC

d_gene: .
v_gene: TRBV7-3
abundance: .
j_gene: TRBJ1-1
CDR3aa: CASSRGGLTNTEAFF
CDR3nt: TGTGCCAGCAGCCGAGGCGGCTTGACTAACACTGAAGCTTTCTTT

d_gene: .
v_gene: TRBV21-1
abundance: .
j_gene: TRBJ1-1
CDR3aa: CASSKSRGTHSMNTEAFF
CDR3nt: TGTGCCAGCAGCAAAAGTAGGGGGACGCACTCCATGAACACTGAAGCTTTCTTT

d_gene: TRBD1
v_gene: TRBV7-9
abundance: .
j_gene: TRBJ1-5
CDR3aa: CASSWTGDSNQPQHF
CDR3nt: TGTGCCAGCAGCTGGACAGGGGATAGCAATCAGCCCCAGCATTTT

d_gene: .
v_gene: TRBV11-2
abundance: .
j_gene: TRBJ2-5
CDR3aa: CASSLSGSKETQYF
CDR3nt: TGTGCCAGCAGCTTATCAGGGTCAAAAGAGACCCAGTACTTC

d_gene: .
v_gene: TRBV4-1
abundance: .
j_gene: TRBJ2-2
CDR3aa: CASSQGDSPGELFF
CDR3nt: TGCGCCAGCAGCCAAGGAGACAGCCCCGGGGAGCTGTTTTTT

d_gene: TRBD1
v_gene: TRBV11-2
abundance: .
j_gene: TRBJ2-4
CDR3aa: CASSQRDRGLGAKNIQYF
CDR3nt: TGTGCCAGCAGCCAGAGGGACAGGGGCCTCGGAGCCAAAAACATTCAGTACTTC

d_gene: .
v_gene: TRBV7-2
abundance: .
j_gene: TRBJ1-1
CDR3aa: CASSSPAFRAFF
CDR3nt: TGTGCCAGCAGCTCCCCCGCCTTCCGGGCTTTCTTT

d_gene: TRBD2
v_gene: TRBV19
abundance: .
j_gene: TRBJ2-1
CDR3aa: CASSMASGGNNEQFF
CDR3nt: TGTGCCAGTAGTATGGCTAGCGGGGGGAACAATGAGCAGTTCTTC

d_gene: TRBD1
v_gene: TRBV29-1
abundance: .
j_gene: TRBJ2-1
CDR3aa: CSVVGGASWNEQFF
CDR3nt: TGCAGCGTTGTAGGGGGCGCTTCTTGGAATGAGCAGTTCTTC

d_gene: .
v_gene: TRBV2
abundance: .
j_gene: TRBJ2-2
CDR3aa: CASPLGASRNTGELFF
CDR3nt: TGTGCCAGCCCCTTGGGGGCTAGCCGGAACACCGGGGAGCTGTTTTTT

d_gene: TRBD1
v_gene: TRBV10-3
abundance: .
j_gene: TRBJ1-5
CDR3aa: CAISESTGSVQPQHF
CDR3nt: TGTGCCATCAGTGAATCGACAGGGTCGGTTCAGCCCCAGCATTTT

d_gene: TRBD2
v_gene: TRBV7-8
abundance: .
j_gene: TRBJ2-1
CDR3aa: CASSLVSGSSYNEQFF
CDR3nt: TGTGCCAGCAGCTTAGTGAGCGGGAGCTCCTACAATGAGCAGTTCTTC

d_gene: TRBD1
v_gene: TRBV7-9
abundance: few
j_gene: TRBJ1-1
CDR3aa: CASSSDRAGSTEAFF
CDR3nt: TGTGCCAGCAGCTCCGACAGGGCTGGGAGCACTGAAGCTTTCTTT

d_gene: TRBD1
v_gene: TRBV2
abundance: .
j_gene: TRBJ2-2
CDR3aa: CASTDRGHRANTGELFF
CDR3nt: TGTGCCAGCACGGACAGGGGACACCGGGCGAACACCGGGGAGCTGTTTTTT

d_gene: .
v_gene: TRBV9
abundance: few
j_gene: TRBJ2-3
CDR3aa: CASQAIDTDTQYF
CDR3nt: TGTGCCAGCCAGGCCATTGACACAGATACGCAGTATTTT

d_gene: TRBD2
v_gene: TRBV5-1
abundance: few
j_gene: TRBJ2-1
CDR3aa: CASSDLAGGSSYNEQFF
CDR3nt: TGCGCCAGCAGCGATCTAGCGGGGGGGAGCTCCTACAATGAGCAGTTCTTC

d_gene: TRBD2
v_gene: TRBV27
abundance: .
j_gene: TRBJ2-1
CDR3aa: CASSGLAGGSEQFF
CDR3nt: TGTGCCAGCAGTGGACTAGCGGGAGGATCTGAGCAGTTCTTC

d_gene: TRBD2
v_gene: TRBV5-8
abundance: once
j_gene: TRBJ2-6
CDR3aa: CASSLWEGSSGANVLTF
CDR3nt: TGTGCCAGCAGCTTGTGGGAGGGTAGCTCTGGGGCCAACGTCCTGACTTTC